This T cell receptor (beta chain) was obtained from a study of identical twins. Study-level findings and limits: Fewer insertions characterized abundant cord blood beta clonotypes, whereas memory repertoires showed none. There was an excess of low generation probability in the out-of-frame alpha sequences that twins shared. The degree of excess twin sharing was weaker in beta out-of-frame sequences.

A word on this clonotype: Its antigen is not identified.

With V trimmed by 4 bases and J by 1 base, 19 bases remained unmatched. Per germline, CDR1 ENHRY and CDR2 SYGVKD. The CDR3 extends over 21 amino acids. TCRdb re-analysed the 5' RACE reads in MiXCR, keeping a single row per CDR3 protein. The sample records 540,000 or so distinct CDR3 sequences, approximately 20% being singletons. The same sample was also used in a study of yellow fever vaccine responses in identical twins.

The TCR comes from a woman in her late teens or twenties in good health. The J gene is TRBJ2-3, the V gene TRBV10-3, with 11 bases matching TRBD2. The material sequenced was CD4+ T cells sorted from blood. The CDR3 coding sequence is TGTGCCATCAGTGGGACCCCCGTGGCTAGCGGGGGGCACGACGGCACAGATACGCAGTATTTT. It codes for CAISGTPVASGGHDGTDTQYF.